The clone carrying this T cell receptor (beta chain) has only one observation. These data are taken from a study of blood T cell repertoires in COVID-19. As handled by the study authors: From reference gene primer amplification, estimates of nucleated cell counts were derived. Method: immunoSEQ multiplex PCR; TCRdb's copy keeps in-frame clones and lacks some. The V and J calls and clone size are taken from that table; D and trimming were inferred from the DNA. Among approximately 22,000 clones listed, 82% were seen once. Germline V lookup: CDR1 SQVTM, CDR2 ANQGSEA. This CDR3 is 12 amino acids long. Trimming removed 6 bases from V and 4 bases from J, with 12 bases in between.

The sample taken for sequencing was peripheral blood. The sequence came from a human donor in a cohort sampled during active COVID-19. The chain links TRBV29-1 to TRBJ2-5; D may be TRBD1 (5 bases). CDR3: CSVRAPVETQYF. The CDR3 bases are TGCAGCGTCAGGGCCCCGGTAGAGACCCAGTACTTC.